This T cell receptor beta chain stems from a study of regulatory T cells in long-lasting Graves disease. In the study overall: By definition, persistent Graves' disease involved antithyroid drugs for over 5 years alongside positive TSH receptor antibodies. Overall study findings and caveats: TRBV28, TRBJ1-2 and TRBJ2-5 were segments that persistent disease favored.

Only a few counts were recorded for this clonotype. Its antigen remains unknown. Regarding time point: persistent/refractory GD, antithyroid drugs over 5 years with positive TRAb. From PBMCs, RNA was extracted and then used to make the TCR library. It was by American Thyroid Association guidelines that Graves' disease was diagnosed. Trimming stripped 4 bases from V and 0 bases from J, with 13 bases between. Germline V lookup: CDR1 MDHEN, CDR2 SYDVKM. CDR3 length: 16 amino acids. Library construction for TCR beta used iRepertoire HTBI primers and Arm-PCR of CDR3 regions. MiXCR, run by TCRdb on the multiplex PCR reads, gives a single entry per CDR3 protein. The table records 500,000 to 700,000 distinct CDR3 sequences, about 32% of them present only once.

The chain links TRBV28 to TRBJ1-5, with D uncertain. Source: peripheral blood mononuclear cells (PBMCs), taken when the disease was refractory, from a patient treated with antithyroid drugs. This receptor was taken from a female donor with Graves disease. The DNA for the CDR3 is TGTGCCAGCAGTTCCCGGAGCTGGGTTAGCAATCAGCCCCAGCATTTT. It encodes CASSSRSWVSNQPQHF.